Below, one T cell receptor (beta chain) is given with its context. No cognate antigen has been identified for it. Per-nucleotide qualities are absent, and no much larger clonotype sits a single base away. This sample is drawn from a study of blood T cell repertoires in COVID-19 (dated by TCRdb to 2020 to 2022). About the investigation overall: Samples covering the acute and convalescent phases of COVID-19 were provided by collaborators in the United States, Italy and Spain. The material from the prospective study consisted of cDNA or gDNA derived from T cells, B-cell-depleted T cells, or PBMCs. Deeply sampled blood TCRbeta repertoires from subjects exposed to, actively infected with, or recovered from COVID-19 were included in the dataset. A freely available public database, intended as a resource for researchers studying the immune response to SARS-CoV-2, is where the repertoires were released. The samples were drawn from two sources: the first 160 participants of the ongoing ImmuneRACE study, and 1,200 or so subjects contributed by 6 global collaborators. A de-identified subject ID, COVID-19 status, age in years and sex were almost always included in the sample metadata. Where available, HLA class I and class II types were obtained from metadata supplied by the sample provider rather than from assay-based typing.

The germline V gene gives CDR1 as SGHRS and CDR2 as YFSETQ. There are 16 amino acids in the CDR3, from cysteine to phenylalanine inclusive. Of all the DNA, just the CDR3 is kept, 48 bases in frame from base 1. V loses 4 bases at its end and J loses 0 bases; junction bases beyond the gene matches: 6. The paper's findings and limits, for the study overall: The amount of clinical and demographic metadata varied by source and participant and was provided uncurated.

TCRbeta CDR3 regions were amplified from genomic DNA by means of the immunoSEQ Assay, a bias-controlled multiplex PCR. The authors' pipeline ran thus. The number of nucleated cells in each sample was estimated by amplification of reference gene primers within the assay. To quantify the absolute abundance of each unique TCRbeta CDR3 rearrangement, sequence reads were collapsed and filtered. For each sample, productive Simpson clonality was calculated by taking the square root of Simpson's diversity index across productive rearrangements. TCRdb took this table from immuneACCESS and kept in-frame rearrangements with V and J called. Such tables lack part of the clones; where checked against another copy, unresolved V genes explain under half of the gap, and the rest is unexplained. V, J and clone size derive from that table, while D and trimming were established from the DNA sequence. The sample table lists 140,000 to 150,000 clones, more than 85% of them with a count of one. The top ten clonotypes cover 2.5% to 3% of the sample.

The collaborating institutions used their own protocols to collect whole blood in K2EDTA tubes. For TCRbeta analysis, collaborator samples were shipped as frozen whole blood, as isolated PBMCs, or as DNA extracted from either sample type. The chain employs TRBV5-1 and TRBJ2-2, and TRBD1 aligns with 7 junction nucleotides. This receptor was identified in a man in his fifties or sixties with active or convalescent COVID-19. Sequences were obtained from peripheral blood. For the CDR3, the sequence is CASSRRDSTNTGELFF. Here is the DNA: TGCGCCAGCAGCCGAAGGGACAGCACGAACACCGGGGAGCTGTTTTTT.